Listed below are T cell receptor beta chains from one sample, sequenced in a study of siplizumab effects on memory and regulatory T cells. Here immunoSEQ multiplex PCR was the method, and the copy in TCRdb shows in-frame clones only, minus some. The repertoire consists of some 87,000 clones, with just under 90% occurring once and the leading ten covering roughly 15%. Sequencing was performed on CD4+ T cells sorted from blood. The receptors here all came from a human donor in good health. Each CDR3 is given with its conserved first and last residue. A D gene is named only where the DNA matches it firmly. Rows may omit the clone size; those that give it use once, few, many or a size class.

clone_size | j_call | d_call | v_call | cdr3_aa | cdr3_nt
once | TRBJ1-2 | NA | TRBV6-1 | CASSEVGGYTF | TGTGCCAGCAGTGAAGTGGGCGGCTACACCTTC
NA | TRBJ2-7 | NA | TRBV19 | CASDQGGAIGEQYF | TGTGCCAGCGATCAAGGGGGGGCGATAGGTGAGCAGTACTTC
once | TRBJ2-6 | NA | TRBV10-3 | CAISENVGGQVGANVLTF | TGTGCCATCAGTGAGAATGTGGGGGGCCAGGTGGGGGCCAACGTCCTGACTTTC
NA | TRBJ2-7 | NA | TRBV19 | CASTTRGEQYF | TGTGCCAGTACCACGCGGGGCGAGCAGTACTTC
NA | TRBJ1-5 | NA | TRBV18 | CASSSEVNQPQHF | TGTGCCAGCTCAAGTGAGGTAAATCAGCCCCAGCATTTT
NA | TRBJ2-2 | TRBD1 | TRBV2 | CASRGTVNTGELFF | TGTGCCAGCAGGGGGACAGTCAACACCGGGGAGCTGTTTTTT
NA | TRBJ1-2 | NA | TRBV28 | CAIQSGQVYGYTF | TGTGCCATTCAGAGCGGGCAGGTGTATGGCTACACCTTC
few | TRBJ2-1 | TRBD2 | TRBV7-3 | CASSLTSGIYNEQFF | TGTGCCAGCAGCTTGACTAGCGGGATTTACAATGAGCAGTTCTTC
NA | TRBJ2-7 | TRBD1 | TRBV6-5 | CASSDRDEQYF | TGTGCCAGCAGCGACAGGGACGAGCAGTACTTC
NA | TRBJ2-7 | TRBD2 | TRBV2 | CASSDLLAGAEEQYF | TGTGCCAGCAGTGATCTTTTAGCGGGAGCGGAGGAGCAGTACTTC